Below, one TCR beta chain is given with its context. Trimming removed 1 base at V and 3 bases at J, with 15 bases between. This CDR3 has 16 amino acids. Per the germline V gene, CDR1 is SGHVS and CDR2 is FQNEAQ. Study processing details: Scientists estimated how many nucleated cells there were by amplifying reference gene primers. Assay used: immunoSEQ multiplex PCR; TCRdb lists only in-frame clones, some missing. V and J calls and clone size are copied from that table; D and trimming were computed from the DNA. The sample has about 90,000 clones, around 72% seen once. This sample was included in a study of blood T cell repertoires in COVID-19. At the level of the study: Samples came from the United States, Italy and Spain, spanning acute and convalescent COVID-19. T cells, B-cell-depleted T cells, or PBMCs supplied cDNA or gDNA.

This sequence joins TRBV7-8 and TRBJ1-2, with D possibly being TRBD1 (6 bases). The source of this sequence is a woman at least 80 years old with acute or convalescent COVID-19. The sample consisted of peripheral blood. CDR3 coding DNA: TGTGCCAGCAGCTTAGGTCTACAGGGAGACGACTATGGCTACACCTTC. Protein product: CASSLGLQGDDYGYTF.